This T cell receptor beta chain was captured by sequencing in a study of blood T cells in healthy people across ages (dated by TCRdb to about 2015). For context, the study as a whole: Template switching captured roughly one uniquely barcoded TCR beta cDNA molecule per two T cells in model experiments. The donors were split into four age groups: young (average about 16 years), middle-aged (about 40), aged (more than 60) and long-lived (approximately 89). To avoid experimental bias, donors of different ages were randomly spread across the sequencing lanes. To track age-related changes in TCR beta repertoire diversity, the study relied on deep sequencing normalized with unique cDNA molecular identifiers. For two donors (one aged 18 to 29 and one aged 80 or older), the study analyzed two additional independent replicas of 1 million unique cDNA reads from the same blood draw. What the research found in general, with its limitations: As age increased, observed TCR beta diversity per million T cells dropped in a roughly linear way, and a significant reduction was already evident by age about 36. A strong correlation was found between observed TCR beta diversity and the percentage of naive T cells measured by flow cytometry. Estimates of total diversity from one million sequenced T cells were regarded as lower bounds and underestimates. Since profiling was done on bulk unsorted PBMCs, naive and antigen-experienced compartments could not be conclusively compared. Compared with the aged group, more naive CD4+ T cells, fewer expanded clones and increased TCR diversity were shown by the long-lived group, suggesting age selection. Because donor CMV infection status was unknown, age-related changes in expanded clonotypes were potentially confounded.

As regards this clonotype: The clone's antigen remains unknown. The record has no base qualities; no much larger clone is one base away.

Taken from the germline V gene (reference sequence), the CDR1 and CDR2 loops are LNHDA and SQIVND. Relative to germline, V is 4 bases shorter and J is 1 base shorter, with 20 bases between their ends. Spanning cysteine to phenylalanine, the CDR3 consists of 17 amino acids. The entry retains the CDR3 DNA only, 51 bases that are in frame from base 1. The donors were some 36 Caucasian individuals from Russia, aged roughly 6 to 100 years, who were systemically healthy. Each donor gave 8 to 10 milliliters of peripheral blood, collected into EDTA-treated Vacutainer tubes. Ficoll-Paque density-gradient centrifugation was used to isolate PBMCs, with at least 6 million per sample. Total RNA was extracted from PBMCs with Trizol reagent, with at least 5 micrograms obtained per sample. For every donor, an aliquot of PBMCs went through flow cytometry to measure the percentages of naive CD45RAhigh/CD27high T cells.

The library came from 5' RACE. Sequencing used an Illumina HiSeq 2500. A second 7 to 11 cycle PCR used a sample-barcoded 5' primer and a J-beta primer mix. A template-switch 5' adaptor carrying 12 random nucleotides introduced a unique molecular identifier onto each TCR beta cDNA molecule. Each sample yielded at least 2.5 million CDR3-containing paired-end reads. All of the RNA was converted into first-strand cDNA using the Mint cDNA synthesis kit, with a TRBC-specific oligonucleotide serving as the primer. Following uracil-DNA glycosylase treatment, a first 18-cycle PCR with universal primers M1SS and BC2_uni_R was performed on all cDNA. In the authors' own workflow: Normalization of each sample was performed by random selection of 1 million high-quality reads, each carrying a distinct molecular identifier. Instead of being binned into consensus sequences, reads with shared molecular identifiers were discarded. CDR3 identification, clonotype clustering and error correction used MiTCR with a Q25 quality threshold and the strictest error-elimination algorithm. A nonparametric unseen species model with Euler transformation was used to estimate lower-bound total TCR beta diversity. The raw public data were reprocessed by TCRdb itself: fastp quality trimming at Q25, MiXCR clonotype calling, in-frame beta chains only. For every CDR3 protein sequence, its rows merge into one entry that carries the most common genes and DNA. The V and J calls shown here were made by TCRdb, not taken from the authors' results. The sample includes some 1.6 million distinct CDR3 sequences, with 34% observed a single time. The ten largest clones take up around 11% of the sample.

The sequence was collected from a woman aged 25 to 39 in good health. The chain is encoded by TRBV19 joined to TRBJ2-7; D gene: possibly TRBD2, on 5 matching bases. The source material was blood. The nucleotide sequence is given as TGTGCCAGTAGTAAGGAGGATTGGTTCCGGGGATCCTACGAGCAGTACTTC. It codes for CASSKEDWFRGSYEQYF.